The clone carrying this T cell receptor (beta chain) was found a few times. The antigen remains undetermined. TCRdb recomputed calls from the 5' RACE reads with MiXCR, one row per CDR3 protein. The sample contains 250,000 to 350,000 distinct CDR3 sequences, more than 15% of which appear only once. The record originates from a study of T-cell memory formation after mild COVID-19. Notes on the study in general: Shrinking CD4+ clones were chiefly CM and EM; CD8+ ones were chiefly EMRA.

This CDR3 has 15 amino acids. Trimming took off 5 bases at V and 0 bases at J, with 12 bases between the two ends. The chain has TRBV12-3 or TRBV12-4 and TRBJ2-3, with D perhaps matching TRBD1 (5 bases). This clonotype was obtained from a man younger than 35 who had mild COVID-19 (a few samples of this study predate the infection). Cell type and time point are not known. The sequencing input was PBMCs or a T cell subset sorted from them (not recorded which). Here the CDR3 DNA reads TGTGCCAGCAGTAAGCTCAGGGTTAGCACAGATACGCAGTATTTT. As protein: CASSKLRVSTDTQYF.